This T cell receptor beta chain is from a study of blood T cell repertoires in COVID-19. Study in general: From the United States, Italy and Spain came samples of acute and convalescent COVID-19. PBMCs, B-cell-depleted T cells, or T cells provided the cDNA or gDNA that made up the material.

Per the authors' pipeline: It was from reference gene primer amplification that nucleated cell counts were estimated. Repertoires were generated with immunoSEQ multiplex PCR, while TCRdb's copy carries only in-frame clones and drops some. V, J and clone size are those of that table, while D and trimming were read from the DNA. The sample shows some 22,000 clones, 86% of them seen only once. The CDR3 covers 12 residues. Germline-derived CDR1 and CDR2 are LNHDA and SQIVND (reference sequence). With 6 bases clipped from V and 5 bases from J, the junction kept 3 bases outside the gene matches. This receptor was taken from a human donor with active COVID-19. The donor label of this sample is uncertain. Material: peripheral blood. The chain links TRBV19 to TRBJ1-1; 7 nucleotides align to TRBD1. DNA of the CDR3: TGTGCCAGTAGGACAGGGAGAACTGAAGCTTTCTTT. This codes for CASRTGRTEAFF.